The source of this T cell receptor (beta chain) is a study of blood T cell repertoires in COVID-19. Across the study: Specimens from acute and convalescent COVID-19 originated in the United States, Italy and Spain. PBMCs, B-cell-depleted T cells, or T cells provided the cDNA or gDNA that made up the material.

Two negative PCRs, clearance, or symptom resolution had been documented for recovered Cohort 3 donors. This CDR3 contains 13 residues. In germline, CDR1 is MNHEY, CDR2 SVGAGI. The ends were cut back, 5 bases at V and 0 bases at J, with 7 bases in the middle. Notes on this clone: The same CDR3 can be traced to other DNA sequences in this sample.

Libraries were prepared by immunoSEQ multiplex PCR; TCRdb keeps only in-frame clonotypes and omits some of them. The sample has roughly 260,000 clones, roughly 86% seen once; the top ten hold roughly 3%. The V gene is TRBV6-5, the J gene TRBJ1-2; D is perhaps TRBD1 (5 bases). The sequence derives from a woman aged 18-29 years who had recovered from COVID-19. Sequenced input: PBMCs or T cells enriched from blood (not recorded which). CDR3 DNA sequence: TGTGCCAGCAGTACGGGGGCTAACTATGGCTACACCTTC. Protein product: CASSTGANYGYTF.